The entry below gives a single TCR beta chain sequence along with its context. The data originate from a study of T-cell reconstitution after alpha-beta-depleted transplantation in children. CDR1 and CDR2 (germline): MNHNY, SVGAGI (reference sequence). Trimming removed 5 bases from V and 8 bases from J; junction bases left unmatched: 3. This CDR3 has 12 amino acids. The library targeted TCRbeta and was prepared with unique molecular identifiers. TCRdb re-called the PCR reads with MiXCR, one entry per CDR3 protein. The data show some 490,000 distinct CDR3 sequences, around an eighth seen once. This receptor was identified in a human donor who donated a stem cell graft to a child with combined immunodeficiency. Sequenced here: PBMCs from the stem cell graft donor, sampled from the stem cell graft. The chain joins TRBV6-6 to TRBJ1-1; 9 bases align to TRBD1. CDR3 nucleotide sequence: TGTGCCAGCAGTATCGACAGGGGGGAAGCTTTCTTT. Encoded protein: CASSIDRGEAFF.